The entry below gives a single T cell receptor (beta chain) sequence along with its context. Method: immunoSEQ multiplex PCR; TCRdb's copy keeps in-frame clones and lacks some. The sample records approximately 250,000 clones, around 88% being singletons. These data belong to a study of blood T cell repertoires in COVID-19. Turning to the study itself: From T cells, B-cell-depleted T cells, or PBMCs came the material, which was cDNA or gDNA.

All enrollees were roughly 18 to 89 years old and from fewer than 25 US areas. Clinical histories supplied by participants themselves formed the basis of cohort assignment. V lost 2 bases and J lost 3; bases outside the gene matches: 5. The length of the CDR3 is 15 residues. The germline V gene encodes CDR1 SGHTA and CDR2 FQGNSA. The TCR originated in a woman aged 40 to 49 with acute COVID-19. This chain connects TRBV7-2 to TRBJ2-5; TRBD1 agrees at 8 bases. The sequenced sample was PBMCs or T cells enriched from blood (not recorded which). For the CDR3, the DNA is TGTGCCAGCAGCTTATCAGGGGGCGCAAAAGAGACCCAGTACTTC. Amino acid sequence: CASSLSGGAKETQYF.